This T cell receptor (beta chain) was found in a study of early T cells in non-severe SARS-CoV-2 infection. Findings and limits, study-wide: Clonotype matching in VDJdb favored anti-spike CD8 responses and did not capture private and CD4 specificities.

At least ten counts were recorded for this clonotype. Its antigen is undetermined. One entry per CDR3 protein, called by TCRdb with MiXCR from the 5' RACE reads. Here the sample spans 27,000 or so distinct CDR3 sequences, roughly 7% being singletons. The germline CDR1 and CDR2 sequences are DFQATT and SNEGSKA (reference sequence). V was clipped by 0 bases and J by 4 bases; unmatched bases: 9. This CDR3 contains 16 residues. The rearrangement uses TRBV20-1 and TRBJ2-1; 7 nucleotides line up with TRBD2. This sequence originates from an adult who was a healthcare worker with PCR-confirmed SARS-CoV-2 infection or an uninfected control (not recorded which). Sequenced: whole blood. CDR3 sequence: CSARDFREGLYNEQFF. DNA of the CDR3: TGCAGTGCTAGAGATTTTAGGGAGGGACTATACAATGAGCAGTTCTTC.